Below, one TCR beta chain is given with its context. TCRdb keeps only in-frame clones here, not all; method: immunoSEQ multiplex PCR. This sample has roughly 55,000 clones, with around 95% found just once. Per germline, CDR1 SGHDN and CDR2 FVKESK. This CDR3 region has 15 residues. Trimming removed 0 bases at V and 8 bases at J, with 16 bases between. The data stem from a study of control samples from healthy donors and cancer patients. The sequenced sample consisted of blood. The V call is TRBV14, the J call TRBJ1-1; D remains unclear. The sequence was collected from a young woman in good health. CDR3 region: CASSQDRARVLEAFF. The CDR3, as DNA: TGTGCCAGCAGCCAAGATCGAGCAAGAGTGCTCGAAGCTTTCTTT.